This T cell receptor beta chain was found in a study of cytomegalovirus exposure and HLA in healthy donors. Findings and caveats of the study: The study dropped some indistinguishable V segments, TRBV6-2 and TRBV6-3 among them.

A remark on this clone: The antigen is not known.

PCR amplification relied on 60 Vbeta primers (plus 13 Jbeta primers). Generated by immunoSEQ multiplex PCR, the TCRdb table keeps only in-frame clones and is missing some. The sample has approximately 85,000 clones; roughly 77% are singletons. Trimming pared 0 bases from V and 0 bases from J, leaving 9 bases between. This CDR3 is built from 16 residues. Germline-derived CDR1 and CDR2 are MNHEY and SVGAGI. The receptor's source is a man aged 30-40 years in good health and CMV-seronegative. The chain couples TRBV6-5 to TRBJ2-1, with D possibly matching TRBD2 (5 bases). Sequenced: PBMCs. The CDR3 loop reads CASSYSSGSSYNEQFF. The CDR3 DNA reads TGTGCCAGCAGTTACTCGAGCGGATCCTCCTACAATGAGCAGTTCTTC.